This entry is about one T cell receptor (beta chain). It lacks a known antigen. Base qualities are missing; no much larger clone stands one base away. This sample was included in a study of cytomegalovirus exposure and HLA in healthy donors (dated by TCRdb to about 2017). Background on the whole study: According to a later analysis, the 100 to 150 validation repertoires were produced on the same platform as the 666 repertoires of the first cohort. The study was designed to test whether signatures of past pathogen exposure could be identified by cataloging public T cell receptors. A separate validation cohort of over 95 different subjects was used in addition to the roughly 670-subject first cohort. High-throughput TCR immunosequencing, statistical association of individual TCRs with disease status, and machine learning were combined to predict cytomegalovirus infection status.

Receptor libraries were prepared by the immunoSEQ multiplex PCR assay. Regarding the original processing steps: A statistical classification framework was built to diagnose cytomegalovirus status from the catalog of TCR beta chain sequences. TCRdb holds this immuneACCESS table with in-frame rearrangements only. Some clones are missing; in checked studies, unresolved V genes explain under half, and the rest has no known cause. V and J calls and clone size are copied from that table; D and trimming were computed from the DNA. The sample table lists about 110,000 clones, around 82% of them with a count of one. Of the sample, about 2.9% falls within the top ten clones. From the cysteine through the phenylalanine, the CDR3 covers 12 amino acids. Of the read, only the CDR3 DNA is kept; its 36 bases are in frame from base 1. CDR1 and CDR2, looked up from the germline V gene, are SGDLS and YYNGEE. Deletion took 4 bases off V and 5 bases off J, with a span of 9 bases between the germline ends.

Donors formed part of the validation cohort, which comprised 120 subjects and was distinct from the first cohort of several hundred subjects. Broader findings and caveats from the paper: Of the cluster scores, roughly 95% were above 0 in a later analysis, which found that TCRs clustered in the first cohort also tended to co-occur in the approximately 110 validation repertoires. A few of the identified cytomegalovirus-associated TCR beta chains were confirmed in vitro to be specific for cytomegalovirus antigens. All 120 or so repertoires were used to score co-occurrence in the validation cohort in a later analysis, because that analysis had no HLA typing for the cohort. Most TCR sequences were observed very rarely across donors, whereas some public TCRs were present in many individuals. The classifier was reported to diagnose cytomegalovirus status with high specificity and sensitivity in both the original and validation cohorts. A total of about 180 TCR beta chains were listed by the study as associated with cytomegalovirus. According to the authors, the approach could potentially be generalized to other disease states and immunological phenotypes.

The sequence came from a woman aged 18-29 years in good health and CMV-seronegative. In this chain, TRBV9 is recombined with TRBJ1-2; matching of 5 bases hints at TRBD1 as the D gene. The source material was PBMCs. CDR3 region: CASSNRQYGYTF. DNA sequence: TGTGCCAGCAGCAACCGACAGTATGGCTACACCTTC.